This entry features one TCR beta chain sequence. What it recognizes is unknown. A second PCR of about 7 to 12 cycles used a sample-barcoded 5' primer and a J-beta primer mix. All cDNA molecules were each tagged by a template-switch adaptor with 12 random nucleotides. Each CDR3 protein gets one entry after TCRdb re-called the 5' RACE reads with MiXCR. The sample consists of about 730,000 distinct CDR3 sequences, roughly 41% of them appearing once. This record comes from a study of blood T cells in healthy people across ages. V shed 5 bases and J shed 0 bases, with 8 bases lying between them. This CDR3 spans 15 amino acids. The germline V gene has CDR1 SGHTA and CDR2 FQGTGA. With each sample, at least 6 micrograms of total RNA were extracted. Study-wide points: Roughly linear age-related decline in beta diversity appeared, significant by age around 38. The study lacked donor CMV status, which possibly confounded expanded clonotype changes.

The chain recombines TRBV7-3 with TRBJ2-6; D unclear. This TCR was sampled from an older woman in good health. Material: blood. The CDR3 sequence is CASSKQSSGANVLTF. As DNA, the CDR3 is TGTGCCAGCAGCAAACAGAGCTCTGGGGCCAACGTCCTGACTTTC.